This T cell receptor beta chain was sequenced in a study of blood T cell repertoires in COVID-19. Across the whole study: COVID-19 samples, acute and convalescent, were from the United States, Italy and Spain. From T cells, B-cell-depleted T cells, or PBMCs came the material, which was cDNA or gDNA.

The CDR3 is 13 residues long. Trimming removed 5 bases from V and 8 bases from J; junction bases left unmatched: 8. Germline V lookup: CDR1 MNHEY, CDR2 SMNVEV (reference sequence). Produced via immunoSEQ multiplex PCR; TCRdb's table is partial and in-frame only. The sample shows 100,000 or so clones, 81% of them seen only once. The receptor was derived from a woman in her 70s with acute or convalescent COVID-19. Sequenced: peripheral blood. The V call is TRBV27, the J call TRBJ1-1, with TRBD1 matching 7 bases. CDR3 in amino acids: CASSESTGSEAFF. CDR3 DNA: TGTGCCAGCAGTGAGTCGACAGGGAGCGAAGCTTTCTTT.